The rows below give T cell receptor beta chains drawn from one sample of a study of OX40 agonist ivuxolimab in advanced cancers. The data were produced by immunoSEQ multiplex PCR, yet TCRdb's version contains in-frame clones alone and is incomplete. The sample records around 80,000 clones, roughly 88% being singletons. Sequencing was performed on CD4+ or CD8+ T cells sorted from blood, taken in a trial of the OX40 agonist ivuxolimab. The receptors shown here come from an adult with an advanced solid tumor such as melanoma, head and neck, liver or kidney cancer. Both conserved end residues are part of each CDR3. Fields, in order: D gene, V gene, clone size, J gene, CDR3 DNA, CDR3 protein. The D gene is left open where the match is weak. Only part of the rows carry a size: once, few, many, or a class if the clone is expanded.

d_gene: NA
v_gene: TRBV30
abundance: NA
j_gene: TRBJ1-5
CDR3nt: TGTGCCTGGAGTCTGCCCGGACAGTACAATCAGCCCCAGCATTTT
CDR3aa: CAWSLPGQYNQPQHF

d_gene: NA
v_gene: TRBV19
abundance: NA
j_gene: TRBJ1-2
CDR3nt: TGTGCCAGTAGTATCATCATGGAGGGTTCCTACACCTTC
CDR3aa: CASSIIMEGSYTF

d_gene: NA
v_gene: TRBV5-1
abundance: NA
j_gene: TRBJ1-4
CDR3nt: TGCGCCAGCAGCCCTGGGAGGATGGGAAATGAAAAACTGTTTTTT
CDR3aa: CASSPGRMGNEKLFF

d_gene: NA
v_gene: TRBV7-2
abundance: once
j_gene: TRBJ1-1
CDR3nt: TGTGCCAGCAGCCAAACCTGGACGGCGAACACTGAAGCTTTCTTT
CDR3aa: CASSQTWTANTEAFF

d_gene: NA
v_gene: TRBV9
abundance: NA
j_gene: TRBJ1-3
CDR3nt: TGTGCCAGCAGCGTATCCACCGGGGGGGTTGGAAACACCATATATTTT
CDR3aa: CASSVSTGGVGNTIYF

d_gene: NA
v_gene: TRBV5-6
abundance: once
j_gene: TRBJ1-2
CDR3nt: TGTGCCAGCAGCTGGGGAGTAGCTAACTATGGCTACACCTTC
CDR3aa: CASSWGVANYGYTF

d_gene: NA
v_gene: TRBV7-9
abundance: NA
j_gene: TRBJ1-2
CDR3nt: TGTGCCAGCAGCTTAGATTGGTGGGGACAACAGGGTGGTTACACCTTC
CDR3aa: CASSLDWWGQQGGYTF

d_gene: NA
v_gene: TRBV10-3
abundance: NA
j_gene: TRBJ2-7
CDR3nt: TGTGCCATCTGCCCGATTCAGGGTTACGAGCAGTACTTC
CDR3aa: CAICPIQGYEQYF

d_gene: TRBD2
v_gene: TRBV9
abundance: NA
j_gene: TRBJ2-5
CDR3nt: TGTGCCAGCAGCGTTCGGGCGGGAGTGGGCGGAGAGACCCAGTACTTC
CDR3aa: CASSVRAGVGGETQYF

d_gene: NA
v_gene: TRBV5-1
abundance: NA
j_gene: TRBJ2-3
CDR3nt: TGCGCCAGCAGCCCAGGGGACGCCTCTCTTAGCACAGATACGCAGTATTTT
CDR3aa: CASSPGDASLSTDTQYF

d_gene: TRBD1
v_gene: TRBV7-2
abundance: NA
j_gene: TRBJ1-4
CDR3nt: TGTGCCAGCAGCCAAGACAGGGGAAGAACTAATGAAAAACTGTTTTTT
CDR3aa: CASSQDRGRTNEKLFF

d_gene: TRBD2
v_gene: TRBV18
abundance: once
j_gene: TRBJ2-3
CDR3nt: TGTGCCAGCTCACCCCGCCAGGGCGGGGGGACGGATACGCAGTATTTT
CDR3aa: CASSPRQGGGTDTQYF

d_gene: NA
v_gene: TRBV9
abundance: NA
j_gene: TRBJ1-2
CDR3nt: TGTGCCAGCAGCGTAGTCTCAACAGGCGGCGGCTACACCTTC
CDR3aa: CASSVVSTGGGYTF

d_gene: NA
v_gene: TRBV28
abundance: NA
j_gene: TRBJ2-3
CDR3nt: TGTGCCCACTGCCCGGGGGGCGTAGGGAAATATACGCAGTATTTT
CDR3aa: CAHCPGGVGKYTQYF

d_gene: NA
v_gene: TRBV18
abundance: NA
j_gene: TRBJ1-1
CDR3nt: TGTGCCAGCTCCCCCCGGGCGGGGTTAATGAACACTGAAGCTTTCTTT
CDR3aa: CASSPRAGLMNTEAFF

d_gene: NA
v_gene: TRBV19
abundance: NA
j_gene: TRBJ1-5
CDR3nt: TGTGCCAGTAGTATGGGACACTTTACCAATCAGCCCCAGCATTTT
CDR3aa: CASSMGHFTNQPQHF

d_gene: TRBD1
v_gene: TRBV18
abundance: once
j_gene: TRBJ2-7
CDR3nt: TGTGCCAGCTCATCCACCCGGGACAGGGGCAAGAGGATCTACGAGCAGTACTTC
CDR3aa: CASSSTRDRGKRIYEQYF

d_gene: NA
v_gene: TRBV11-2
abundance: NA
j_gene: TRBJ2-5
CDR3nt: TGTGCCAGCAGCCGAACAGGGATCCAAGAGACCCAGTACTTC
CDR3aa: CASSRTGIQETQYF

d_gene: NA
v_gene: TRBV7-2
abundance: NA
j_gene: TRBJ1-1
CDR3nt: TGTGCCAGCAGCTCTCCGAGACCTATTGTTGGAGTGAACACTGAAGCTTTCTTT
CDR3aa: CASSSPRPIVGVNTEAFF

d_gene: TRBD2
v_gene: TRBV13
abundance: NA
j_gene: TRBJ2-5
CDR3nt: TGTGCCAGCAGCTTAAGGACCCTACTAGCGGGGGTGGAGACCCAGTACTTC
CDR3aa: CASSLRTLLAGVETQYF

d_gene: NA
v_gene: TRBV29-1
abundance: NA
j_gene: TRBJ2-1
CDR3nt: TGCAGCGCCCCAAGGGGGGGTGGGTATGGTGAGCAGTTCTTC
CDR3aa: CSAPRGGGYGEQFF

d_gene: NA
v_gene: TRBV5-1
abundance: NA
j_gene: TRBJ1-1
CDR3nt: TGCGCCAGCAGCTACAGGGTGGGGACTGAAGCTTTCTTT
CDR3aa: CASSYRVGTEAFF

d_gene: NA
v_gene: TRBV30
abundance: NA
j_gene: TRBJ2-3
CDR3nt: TGTGCCTGGAGTGTACGTCAGGCGGTTGGTACGCAGTATTTT
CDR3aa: CAWSVRQAVGTQYF

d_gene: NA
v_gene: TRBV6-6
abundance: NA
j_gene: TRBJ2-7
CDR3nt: TGTGCCAGCAGCCCTACGGGACCCCATAACGAGCAGTACTTC
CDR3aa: CASSPTGPHNEQYF

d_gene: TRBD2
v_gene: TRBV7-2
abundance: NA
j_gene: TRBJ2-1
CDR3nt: TGTGCCAGCAGCTTAGCGGGTGGCGGGGGGGCCGATGAGCAGTTCTTC
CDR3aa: CASSLAGGGGADEQFF

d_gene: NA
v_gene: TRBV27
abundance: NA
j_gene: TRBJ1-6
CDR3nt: TGTGCCGCGCGGGGAACGCTAAGTTCACCCCTCCACTTT
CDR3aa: CAARGTLSSPLHF

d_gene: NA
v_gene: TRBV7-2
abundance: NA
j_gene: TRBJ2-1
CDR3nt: TGTGCCAGCAGCGTAGTGGGGGCTAGGTTCCATGAGCAGTTCTTC
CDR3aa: CASSVVGARFHEQFF

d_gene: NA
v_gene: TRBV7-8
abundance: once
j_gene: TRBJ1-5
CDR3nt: TGTGCCAGCAGCTTCTTGACAGCGTATCGGATTTGGCCCCAGCATTTT
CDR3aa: CASSFLTAYRIWPQHF

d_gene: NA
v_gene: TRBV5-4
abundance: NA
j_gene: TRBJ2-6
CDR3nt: TGTGCCAGCAGCCAAGGGGGGAGGGGGCTTGTCTCTGGGGCCAACGTCCTGACTTTC
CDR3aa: CASSQGGRGLVSGANVLTF

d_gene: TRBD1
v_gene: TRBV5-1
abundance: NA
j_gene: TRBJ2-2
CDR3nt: TGCGCCAGCCGGACAGGGGGTCATGACGGGGAGCTGTTTTTT
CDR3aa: CASRTGGHDGELFF

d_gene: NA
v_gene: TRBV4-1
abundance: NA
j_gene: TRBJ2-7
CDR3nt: TGCGCCAGCAGCCAAGAGATGGGGGGAGCGTACGAGCAGTACTTC
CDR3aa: CASSQEMGGAYEQYF

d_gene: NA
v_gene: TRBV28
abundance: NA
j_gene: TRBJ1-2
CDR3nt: TGTGCCAGCAGTACCCCAGCCTCGGGGCACTATGGCTACACCTTC
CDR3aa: CASSTPASGHYGYTF

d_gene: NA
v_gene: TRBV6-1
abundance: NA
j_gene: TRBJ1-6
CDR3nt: TGTGCCAGCAGTGAAGTAGGACAGTATAATTCACCCCTCCACTTT
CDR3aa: CASSEVGQYNSPLHF

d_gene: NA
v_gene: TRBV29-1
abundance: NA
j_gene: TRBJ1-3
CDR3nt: TGCAGCGTTGAAGACCCGACTGGGTTCTCTGGAAACACCATATATTTT
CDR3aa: CSVEDPTGFSGNTIYF

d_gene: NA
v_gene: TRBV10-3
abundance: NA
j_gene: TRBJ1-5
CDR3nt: TGTGCCATCAGTGAACCGACAGCCAATCAGCCCCAGCATTTT
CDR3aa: CAISEPTANQPQHF

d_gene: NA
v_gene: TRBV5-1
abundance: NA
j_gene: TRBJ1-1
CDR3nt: TGCGCCAGCAGCCTGACCGACAGGTTAGCCGAAGCTTTCTTT
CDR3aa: CASSLTDRLAEAFF

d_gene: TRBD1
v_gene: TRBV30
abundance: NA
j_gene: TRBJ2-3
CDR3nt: TGTGCCTGGAAAGTACAGGGGGCGGCAGATACGCAGTATTTT
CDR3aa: CAWKVQGAADTQYF

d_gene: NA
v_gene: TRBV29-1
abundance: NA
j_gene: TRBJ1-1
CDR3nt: TGCAGCGGGGGACTTATGAACACTGAAGCTTTCTTT
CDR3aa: CSGGLMNTEAFF

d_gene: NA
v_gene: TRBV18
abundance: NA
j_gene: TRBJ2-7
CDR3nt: TGTGCCAGCTCACCAAATTCCGGGGCTTACGAGCAGTACTTC
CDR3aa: CASSPNSGAYEQYF

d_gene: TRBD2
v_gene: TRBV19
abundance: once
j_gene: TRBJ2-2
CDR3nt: TGTGCCAGTAACCCGTCCCTAGCGGGTGCGAACACCGGGGAGCTGTTTTTT
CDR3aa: CASNPSLAGANTGELFF

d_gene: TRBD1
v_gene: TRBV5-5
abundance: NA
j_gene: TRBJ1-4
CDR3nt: TGTGCCAGCAGCCCCAGTTCGGCCAGGGGGAATGAAAAACTGTTTTTT
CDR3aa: CASSPSSARGNEKLFF

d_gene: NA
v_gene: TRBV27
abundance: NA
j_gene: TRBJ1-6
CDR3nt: TGTGCCAGCAGTTTCGGTGCGCGACAGGCTCTCCACTTT
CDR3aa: CASSFGARQALHF

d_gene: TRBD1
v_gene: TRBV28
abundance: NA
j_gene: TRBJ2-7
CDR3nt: TGTGCCAGCAGTTCTAGGACAGGGGGCATCTACGAGCAGTACTTC
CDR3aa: CASSSRTGGIYEQYF